These 16 T cell receptor beta chains share one sample of origin, sequenced in a study of technical replicates of blood from several donors. Measured with immunoSEQ multiplex PCR; TCRdb has only the in-frame clones, and not every one. The sample has 80,000 or so clones; 94% are singletons. Sequencing was done on a sample of T cells isolated from PBMCs. These receptors originate from a human donor in good health.

The chain links TRBV5-1 to TRBJ2-5; 10 bases match TRBD2. The CDR3 is made up of 14 amino acids. Germline values: CDR1 SGHRS, CDR2 YFSETQ. V was clipped by 3 bases and J by 5 bases; unmatched bases: 4. The CDR3 DNA reads TGCGCCAGCAGCTCCGGGACTAGCGTTGAGACCCAGTACTTC. This gives the protein CASSSGTSVETQYF.

The chain joins TRBV27 to TRBJ2-2; D is undetermined. CDR1 MNHEY and CDR2 SMNVEV come from the germline V gene (reference sequence). This CDR3 has 15 residues. Trimming pared 5 bases from V and 2 bases from J, leaving 12 bases between. The CDR3 loop reads CASSNQAFNTGELFF. The CDR3 DNA follows: TGTGCCAGCAGTAACCAGGCCTTTAACACCGGGGAGCTGTTTTTT.

This chain uses TRBV28 with TRBJ1-1; a weak D match, TRBD1 (5 bases). Germline V lookup: CDR1 MDHEN, CDR2 SYDVKM. Trimming took 2 bases from V and 5 from J, leaving 6 bases between them. The CDR3 length is 12 residues. The CDR3 DNA reads TGTGCCAGCAGTTTACGGGGGACTGAAGCTTTCTTT. It is translated as CASSLRGTEAFF.

The chain employs TRBV11-2 and TRBJ2-7, with D tentatively TRBD2 (7 bases). Trimming cost V 6 bases and J 5 bases, with 17 bases left between them. The CDR3 is 14 amino acids. The germline CDR1 and CDR2 sequences are SGHAT and FQNNGV. CDR3 in amino acids: CASSKVGGRNEQYF. For the CDR3, the DNA is TGTGCCAGCAGTAAGGTCGGGGGGCGGAACGAGCAGTACTTC.

This clone was seen just once. The V call is TRBV10-3, the J call TRBJ1-1, with 10 bases aligning to TRBD1. Germline V gives CDR1 ENHRY, CDR2 SYGVKD. The CDR3 is 16 amino acids. V lost 6 bases, J lost 1 base, and 8 bases stayed unmatched. Written as DNA, the CDR3 is TGTGCCATCAGCCCCCGGGACAGGGGTCCGAACACTGAAGCTTTCTTT. Translating gives CAISPRDRGPNTEAFF.

The chain recombines TRBV19 with TRBJ2-2; D not certain. Trimming cost V 6 bases and J 3 bases, with 11 bases left between them. Germline loops: CDR1 LNHDA, CDR2 SQIVND (reference sequence). The CDR3 covers 14 residues. CDR3 in amino acids: CASRPFRDTGELFF. The CDR3 region has the DNA TGTGCCAGTAGACCATTCCGGGACACCGGGGAGCTGTTTTTT.

The chain employs TRBV5-6 and TRBJ2-7, with D perhaps matching TRBD2 (7 bases). The V gene's germline CDR1 is SGHDT and CDR2 YYEEEE. The V end lost 1 base, the J end lost 6 bases, and 20 bases lay between the germline ends. There are 16 residues in the CDR3. CDR3 nucleotides: TGTGCCAGCAGCTTGAAACTAGGGGGGGGTAGGGGCGAGCAGTACTTC. Translated: CASSLKLGGGRGEQYF.

The chain joins TRBV27 to TRBJ1-1; 8 bases align to TRBD1. V gave up 5 bases and J gave up 5 bases; unmatched junction bases: 13. Germline values: CDR1 MNHEY, CDR2 SMNVEV (reference sequence). The CDR3 is made up of 16 amino acids. CDR3 DNA sequence: TGTGCCAGCAGTATTGACAGGGGAGGGGTATGGACTGAAGCTTTCTTT. Amino acid sequence: CASSIDRGGVWTEAFF.

The chain joins TRBV6-4 to TRBJ2-1, with 7 bases aligning to TRBD1. The V gene's germline CDR1 is MRHNA and CDR2 SNTAGT. J was trimmed by 6 bases and V by 4 bases; bases with no gene match: 3. This CDR3 contains 13 residues. The CDR3 is CASSGGTANEQFF. The CDR3, as DNA: TGTGCCAGCAGTGGAGGGACAGCCAATGAGCAGTTCTTC.

The rearrangement joins TRBV19 to TRBJ2-7; D is possibly TRBD1 (6 bases). Deletions cut 3 bases from V and 0 bases from J, with 9 bases between. Germline V gene data show CDR1 as LNHDA and CDR2 as SQIVND (reference sequence). The CDR3 spans 14 residues. The CDR3 sequence is CASSMGHFSYEQYF. The CDR3 DNA is TGTGCCAGTAGTATGGGACACTTCTCCTACGAGCAGTACTTC.

The chain carries TRBV9 and TRBJ2-7; TRBD1 might be the D (5 bases). Per germline, CDR1 SGDLS and CDR2 YYNGEE. Trimming took 0 bases from V and 0 from J, leaving 7 bases between them. The CDR3 covers 14 residues. CDR3 sequence (DNA): TGTGCCAGCAGCGTAGGGGGCTTCTCCTACGAGCAGTACTTC. Its protein product is CASSVGGFSYEQYF.

In this sample, this clone turned up once. The V call is TRBV20-1, the J call TRBJ2-7, with D possibly matching TRBD1 (5 bases). This CDR3 region has 11 residues. Germline lookup yields CDR1 DFQATT and CDR2 SNEGSKA (reference sequence). Trimming took off 1 base at V and 6 bases at J, with 7 bases between the two ends. CDR3 bases: TGCAGTGCTAGAGGGCAGGGCGAGCAGTACTTC. This encodes CSARGQGEQYF.

In this sample, this clone turned up once. The V gene is TRBV10-3, the J gene TRBJ2-7; D might be TRBD1 (5 bases). Trimming cost V 5 bases and J 1 base, with 18 bases left between them. This CDR3 has 16 residues. The germline gives CDR1 ENHRY, CDR2 SYGVKD. Here the CDR3 reads CAISPRGREGSYEQYF. The CDR3 DNA reads as TGTGCCATCAGTCCAAGGGGTCGCGAAGGGTCCTACGAGCAGTACTTC.

This clone was observed once. The rearrangement links TRBV27 to TRBJ2-1; tentative D call: TRBD2 (6 bases). CDR1 and CDR2 from the germline V gene are MNHEY and SMNVEV (reference sequence). V was clipped by 4 bases and J by 1 base, with 11 bases between them. This CDR3 has 15 amino acids. The CDR3 loop is CASSSSGLSYNEQFF. In DNA form, the CDR3 reads TGTGCCAGCAGTTCCAGCGGGCTTTCCTACAATGAGCAGTTCTTC.

The CDR3 sequence: CASPRATDTQYF. CDR3 coding DNA: TGTGCCAGCCCCAGGGCCACAGATACGCAGTATTTT. J is TRBJ2-3 and V is TRBV21-1; TRBD1, as called in the table, went unchecked against the DNA. TRBV21-1 is deemed a pseudogene. The CDR3 runs to 12 residues.

This clone was detected only once. At one of its ends the junction is not consistent with the germline gene, which may arise from a read error. The rearrangement uses TRBV15 and TRBJ2-1; a weak D match, TRBD2 (6 bases). The length of the CDR3 is 12 residues. Germline V CDR1 and CDR2: LNHNV, YYDKDF (reference sequence). In DNA form, the CDR3 reads TGTGCCACCAGCGGAGACCAACGGGAGAGGTTCTTC. Its translation: CATSGDQRERFF.